This T cell receptor beta chain was captured by sequencing in a study of technical replicates of blood from several donors. In germline, CDR1 is ENHRY, CDR2 SYGVKD. This CDR3 has 13 residues. V dropped 4 bases and J dropped 8; count of bases not matched to a gene: 4. Assay: immunoSEQ multiplex PCR; the TCRdb copy retains only in-frame clones and omits some. Here the sample spans approximately 84,000 clones, about 98% being singletons. The clonotype was recovered from a human donor in good health. V is TRBV10-3 and J is TRBJ2-1, with TRBD2 matching 8 bases. Sequenced input: T cells isolated from PBMCs. The CDR3 DNA is TGTGCCATCAGTGGGACTAGCATCGATGAGCAGTTCTTC. Its translation: CAISGTSIDEQFF.